A selection of T cell receptor beta chains follows, all from one sample in a study of T cell changes during pregnancy in multiple sclerosis. The method was immunoSEQ multiplex PCR; TCRdb's version includes in-frame clones alone and lacks a portion of them. The data contain about 80,000 clones, roughly nine tenths of them seen just once; the ten biggest clones take up roughly 2.5%. Material: peripheral blood, obtained before pregnancy. All receptors come from a female donor with multiple sclerosis, enrolled in a pregnancy study. CDR3s include the opening cysteine and the closing phenylalanine or tryptophan. Each record gives: V gene, D gene, clone size, J gene, CDR3 DNA, CDR3 protein. A D gene is named only where the DNA matches it firmly. Not every row has a clone size; where given, it reads once, few, many or a size class.

TRBV7-2	-	-	TRBJ1-4	TGTGCCAGCAGCTTATCTGGCAGGGTGAATGAAAAACTGTTTTTT	CASSLSGRVNEKLFF
TRBV4-1	-	-	TRBJ2-3	TGCGCCAGCAGCGCCGGTCGGGGGAGCACAGATACGCAGTATTTT	CASSAGRGSTDTQYF
TRBV6-5	-	many	TRBJ2-3	TGTGCCAGCAGGGAGGGTCCAGATACGCAGTATTTT	CASREGPDTQYF
TRBV19	TRBD1	once	TRBJ2-7	TGTGCCAGTGGCGACAGGGGATCTGACGAGCAGTACTTC	CASGDRGSDEQYF
TRBV19	-	few	TRBJ1-1	TGTGCCAGTAGTATAAGCCGCCAGGTGGGTTTGGCTTTCTTT	CASSISRQVGLAFF
TRBV7-8	TRBD1	-	TRBJ2-1	TGTGCCAGCAGCAAAAGAGGGACAGTATACAATGAGCAGTTCTTC	CASSKRGTVYNEQFF
TRBV4-1	TRBD1	-	TRBJ1-1	TGCGCCAGCAGCCTGGACAGGGACACTGAAGCTTTCTTT	CASSLDRDTEAFF
TRBV6-6	-	-	TRBJ2-5	TGTGCCAGCAGCCCCCGGGTCCAAGAGACCCAGTACTTC	CASSPRVQETQYF
TRBV15	-	-	TRBJ2-1	TGTGCCACCAGCAGCCAACCTGCAGGGCTAGGATATGAGCAGTTCTTC	CATSSQPAGLGYEQFF
TRBV19	TRBD2	-	TRBJ2-1	TGTGCCAGTAGTCTAGCGGGAGGAGTCAATGAGCAGTTCTTC	CASSLAGGVNEQFF
TRBV6-5	-	-	TRBJ1-4	TGTGCCAGCAGCTCCACGGGATCTAATGAAAAACTGTTTTTT	CASSSTGSNEKLFF
TRBV7-2	-	-	TRBJ2-1	TGTGCCAGCAGTCCCGCCGGGACTCGTTCCTACAATGAGCAGTTCTTC	CASSPAGTRSYNEQFF
TRBV4-2	-	-	TRBJ1-2	TGTGCCAGCAGCCAAGTAGGAGGGGTAGACTATGGCTACACCTTC	CASSQVGGVDYGYTF
TRBV18	-	-	TRBJ2-2	TGTGCCAGCTCACCAGTTGTCGCCGGGGAGCTGTTTTTT	CASSPVVAGELFF
TRBV6-1	TRBD2	once	TRBJ2-1	TGTGCCAGCGGGGGGAGGGATTTTTACAATGAGCAGTTCTTC	CASGGRDFYNEQFF
TRBV29-1	-	-	TRBJ1-2	TGCAGCGTTGTTGGGGGGGGCTACACCTTC	CSVVGGGYTF
TRBV19	-	-	TRBJ1-1	TGTGCCAGTAGTCCCACGACACAAGCGAACACTGAAGCTTTCTTT	CASSPTTQANTEAFF
TRBV5-1	-	-	TRBJ2-5	TGCGCCAGCAGCCGGACTACCATGTACCAAGAGACCCAGTACTTC	CASSRTTMYQETQYF
TRBV28	-	-	TRBJ2-7	TGTGCCAGCAGTTTGAGGCTCTACGAGCAGTACTTC	CASSLRLYEQYF
TRBV19	TRBD1	-	TRBJ1-2	TGTGCCAGTAGTACCGGACAGGGTAAAGGCTACACCTTC	CASSTGQGKGYTF
TRBV19	-	-	TRBJ1-5	TGTGCCAGTGTTACCAAGGGGGGCAATCAGCCCCAGCATTTT	CASVTKGGNQPQHF
TRBV28	-	-	TRBJ2-7	TGTGCCAGCAGTTTAGGGCATTCCTACGAGCAGTACTTC	CASSLGHSYEQYF
TRBV4-3	TRBD1	-	TRBJ2-2	TGCGCCAGCAGTACTCACAGGGGGCTGGGGGAGCTGTTTTTT	CASSTHRGLGELFF
TRBV30	TRBD1	-	TRBJ2-3	TGTGCCTGGAGTGTCCAGGGACAGGGAGCGAGAGATACGCAGTATTTT	CAWSVQGQGARDTQYF
TRBV6-1	-	-	TRBJ2-7	TGTGCCAGCAGTGAACAGGCCCCGGGACTTTACGAGCAGTACTTC	CASSEQAPGLYEQYF
TRBV16	TRBD1	-	TRBJ2-1	TGTGCCAGCAGCCAAACCTTCGGGAGGGGACAGGGGTCCAATGAGCAGTTCTTC	CASSQTFGRGQGSNEQFF
TRBV7-8	TRBD1	-	TRBJ2-2	TGTGCCAGCAGCCCCCACAGGGGGCAGGCCGGGGAGCTGTTTTTT	CASSPHRGQAGELFF
TRBV6-6	TRBD2	-	TRBJ2-7	TGTGCCAGCAGGCGTCGGGAGGGTACCTACGAGCAGTACTTC	CASRRREGTYEQYF
TRBV10-1	-	once	TRBJ2-7	TGCGCCAGCAGTGAGTCCGGGACTTTTCGACACGAGCAGTACTTC	CASSESGTFRHEQYF
TRBV30	TRBD2	-	TRBJ2-3	TGTGCCTGGGGACTAGACAGTGGTCGCACAGATACGCAGTATTTT	CAWGLDSGRTDTQYF
TRBV2	-	-	TRBJ2-1	TGTGCCAGCAGTGACGGGTTGCCTTACAATGAGCAGTTCTTC	CASSDGLPYNEQFF
TRBV5-1	TRBD1	-	TRBJ2-5	TGCGCCAGCAGCTCGTCAGGGGGCGGCCACCAAGAGACCCAGTACTTC	CASSSSGGGHQETQYF
TRBV28	-	-	TRBJ1-1	TGTGCCAGCAGTATCCGGGCCGGGGTTGGAGCTTTCTTT	CASSIRAGVGAFF
TRBV4-1	-	-	TRBJ2-1	TGCGCCAGCAGCCAAGAAGGGTCGGCTAGCAGATACAATGAGCAGTTCTTC	CASSQEGSASRYNEQFF
TRBV2	-	-	TRBJ2-7	TGTGCCAGCAGACAGGCCCCTGGGGCCTACGAGCAGTACTTC	CASRQAPGAYEQYF
TRBV30	-	-	TRBJ2-1	TGTGCCTGGAGTGGTAGTAGGGGCTACAATGAGCAGTTCTTC	CAWSGSRGYNEQFF
TRBV28	-	-	TRBJ2-7	TGTGCCAGCACCCTAACGGGGGGCAGGGAGGGTTACGAGCAGTACTTC	CASTLTGGREGYEQYF
TRBV25-1	-	-	TRBJ1-2	TGTGCCAGCAGTGTTACTAACTATGGCTACACCTTC	CASSVTNYGYTF
TRBV5-6	TRBD2	-	TRBJ2-5	TGTGCCAGCAGCGACTTACTAGCGGGATGGGCAGAGACCCAGTACTTC	CASSDLLAGWAETQYF
TRBV7-9	TRBD1	few	TRBJ2-5	TGTGCCAGCAGCGTAAGACAGGGGGGAGAGACCCAGTACTTC	CASSVRQGGETQYF
TRBV15	-	once	TRBJ1-4	TGTGCCACCAGCAGAGATCGGGGGAGGGGTAATGAAAAACTGTTTTTT	CATSRDRGRGNEKLFF
TRBV5-1	TRBD1	-	TRBJ1-3	TGCGCCAGCAGACCCGACAGGGACTCTGGAAACACCATATATTTT	CASRPDRDSGNTIYF
TRBV7-9	-	-	TRBJ2-1	TGTGCCAGCAATCGTCAAGGAGTCAATGAGCAGTTCTTC	CASNRQGVNEQFF
TRBV19	-	-	TRBJ2-3	TGTGCCAGTAGTATAGGGACAAACCCCGGCACAGATACGCAGTATTTT	CASSIGTNPGTDTQYF
TRBV6-5	-	-	TRBJ2-1	TGTGCCAGCAGTTACTTTACTAGTGCCAATGAGCAGTTCTTC	CASSYFTSANEQFF
TRBV28	-	-	TRBJ2-7	TGTGCCAGCAGCCAACCCCTGGAGGACGAGCAGTACTTC	CASSQPLEDEQYF
TRBV27	TRBD1	-	TRBJ2-7	TGTGCCAGCAGTTCTCCCCGACAGGGGACGGGGGAGCAGTACTTC	CASSSPRQGTGEQYF
TRBV5-6	TRBD1	-	TRBJ2-7	TGTGCCAGCAGCTTCGGACAGGGCCGCTCCTACGAGCAGTACTTC	CASSFGQGRSYEQYF
TRBV6-1	-	-	TRBJ2-7	TGTGCCAGCAGGGACATTTGGTCTTGGGGCTACGAGCAGTACTTC	CASRDIWSWGYEQYF
TRBV2	TRBD2	-	TRBJ2-7	TGTGCCAGCATCGAGAGGGGACTAGCGGGAGGCAACGAGCAGTACTTC	CASIERGLAGGNEQYF
TRBV28	-	-	TRBJ2-5	TGTGCCACCAGGACGGGACTTAGGGAGACCCAGTACTTC	CATRTGLRETQYF
TRBV14	-	-	TRBJ2-5	TGTGCCAGCAGCCAAGATTTTGGAGTAAACCGCAACCAAGAGACCCAGTACTTC	CASSQDFGVNRNQETQYF